The sequence of this TCR beta chain was determined in a study of shared clonotypes between healthy human individuals. The CDR3 covers 15 residues. Per germline, CDR1 MGHRA and CDR2 YSYEKL. The trim removed 3 bases at V and 2 bases at J, leaving 4 bases unmatched. Regarding this clone: What it binds is not known.

Regarding the study as a whole: Naive CD4 clonotypes overlapped across several donors at roughly 4.5%. The authors expected sequencing depth to affect clonotype sharing among donors.

Splitting of each subset's genomic DNA was done evenly across several immunoSEQ plates. Per the original methods: Sequence data from immunoSEQ were junction-only and lacked quality scores; consequently, filtering differed. Assay used: immunoSEQ multiplex PCR; TCRdb lists only in-frame clones, some missing. The DNA gave D and trimming, while V, J and clone size come from that table. The data contain roughly 760,000 clones, around 67% of them singletons. The gene calls are TRBV4-1 and TRBJ2-1; the match to TRBD2 covers 7 bases. This clonotype was sampled from a woman in her 30s in good health. Sequences were obtained from memory CD4+ T cells sorted from blood. The sample's subset: CD45RA-negative fraction. This CDR3 reads CASSHPAGAYNEQFF. The CDR3 DNA is TGCGCCAGCAGCCACCCCGCGGGGGCCTACAATGAGCAGTTCTTC.